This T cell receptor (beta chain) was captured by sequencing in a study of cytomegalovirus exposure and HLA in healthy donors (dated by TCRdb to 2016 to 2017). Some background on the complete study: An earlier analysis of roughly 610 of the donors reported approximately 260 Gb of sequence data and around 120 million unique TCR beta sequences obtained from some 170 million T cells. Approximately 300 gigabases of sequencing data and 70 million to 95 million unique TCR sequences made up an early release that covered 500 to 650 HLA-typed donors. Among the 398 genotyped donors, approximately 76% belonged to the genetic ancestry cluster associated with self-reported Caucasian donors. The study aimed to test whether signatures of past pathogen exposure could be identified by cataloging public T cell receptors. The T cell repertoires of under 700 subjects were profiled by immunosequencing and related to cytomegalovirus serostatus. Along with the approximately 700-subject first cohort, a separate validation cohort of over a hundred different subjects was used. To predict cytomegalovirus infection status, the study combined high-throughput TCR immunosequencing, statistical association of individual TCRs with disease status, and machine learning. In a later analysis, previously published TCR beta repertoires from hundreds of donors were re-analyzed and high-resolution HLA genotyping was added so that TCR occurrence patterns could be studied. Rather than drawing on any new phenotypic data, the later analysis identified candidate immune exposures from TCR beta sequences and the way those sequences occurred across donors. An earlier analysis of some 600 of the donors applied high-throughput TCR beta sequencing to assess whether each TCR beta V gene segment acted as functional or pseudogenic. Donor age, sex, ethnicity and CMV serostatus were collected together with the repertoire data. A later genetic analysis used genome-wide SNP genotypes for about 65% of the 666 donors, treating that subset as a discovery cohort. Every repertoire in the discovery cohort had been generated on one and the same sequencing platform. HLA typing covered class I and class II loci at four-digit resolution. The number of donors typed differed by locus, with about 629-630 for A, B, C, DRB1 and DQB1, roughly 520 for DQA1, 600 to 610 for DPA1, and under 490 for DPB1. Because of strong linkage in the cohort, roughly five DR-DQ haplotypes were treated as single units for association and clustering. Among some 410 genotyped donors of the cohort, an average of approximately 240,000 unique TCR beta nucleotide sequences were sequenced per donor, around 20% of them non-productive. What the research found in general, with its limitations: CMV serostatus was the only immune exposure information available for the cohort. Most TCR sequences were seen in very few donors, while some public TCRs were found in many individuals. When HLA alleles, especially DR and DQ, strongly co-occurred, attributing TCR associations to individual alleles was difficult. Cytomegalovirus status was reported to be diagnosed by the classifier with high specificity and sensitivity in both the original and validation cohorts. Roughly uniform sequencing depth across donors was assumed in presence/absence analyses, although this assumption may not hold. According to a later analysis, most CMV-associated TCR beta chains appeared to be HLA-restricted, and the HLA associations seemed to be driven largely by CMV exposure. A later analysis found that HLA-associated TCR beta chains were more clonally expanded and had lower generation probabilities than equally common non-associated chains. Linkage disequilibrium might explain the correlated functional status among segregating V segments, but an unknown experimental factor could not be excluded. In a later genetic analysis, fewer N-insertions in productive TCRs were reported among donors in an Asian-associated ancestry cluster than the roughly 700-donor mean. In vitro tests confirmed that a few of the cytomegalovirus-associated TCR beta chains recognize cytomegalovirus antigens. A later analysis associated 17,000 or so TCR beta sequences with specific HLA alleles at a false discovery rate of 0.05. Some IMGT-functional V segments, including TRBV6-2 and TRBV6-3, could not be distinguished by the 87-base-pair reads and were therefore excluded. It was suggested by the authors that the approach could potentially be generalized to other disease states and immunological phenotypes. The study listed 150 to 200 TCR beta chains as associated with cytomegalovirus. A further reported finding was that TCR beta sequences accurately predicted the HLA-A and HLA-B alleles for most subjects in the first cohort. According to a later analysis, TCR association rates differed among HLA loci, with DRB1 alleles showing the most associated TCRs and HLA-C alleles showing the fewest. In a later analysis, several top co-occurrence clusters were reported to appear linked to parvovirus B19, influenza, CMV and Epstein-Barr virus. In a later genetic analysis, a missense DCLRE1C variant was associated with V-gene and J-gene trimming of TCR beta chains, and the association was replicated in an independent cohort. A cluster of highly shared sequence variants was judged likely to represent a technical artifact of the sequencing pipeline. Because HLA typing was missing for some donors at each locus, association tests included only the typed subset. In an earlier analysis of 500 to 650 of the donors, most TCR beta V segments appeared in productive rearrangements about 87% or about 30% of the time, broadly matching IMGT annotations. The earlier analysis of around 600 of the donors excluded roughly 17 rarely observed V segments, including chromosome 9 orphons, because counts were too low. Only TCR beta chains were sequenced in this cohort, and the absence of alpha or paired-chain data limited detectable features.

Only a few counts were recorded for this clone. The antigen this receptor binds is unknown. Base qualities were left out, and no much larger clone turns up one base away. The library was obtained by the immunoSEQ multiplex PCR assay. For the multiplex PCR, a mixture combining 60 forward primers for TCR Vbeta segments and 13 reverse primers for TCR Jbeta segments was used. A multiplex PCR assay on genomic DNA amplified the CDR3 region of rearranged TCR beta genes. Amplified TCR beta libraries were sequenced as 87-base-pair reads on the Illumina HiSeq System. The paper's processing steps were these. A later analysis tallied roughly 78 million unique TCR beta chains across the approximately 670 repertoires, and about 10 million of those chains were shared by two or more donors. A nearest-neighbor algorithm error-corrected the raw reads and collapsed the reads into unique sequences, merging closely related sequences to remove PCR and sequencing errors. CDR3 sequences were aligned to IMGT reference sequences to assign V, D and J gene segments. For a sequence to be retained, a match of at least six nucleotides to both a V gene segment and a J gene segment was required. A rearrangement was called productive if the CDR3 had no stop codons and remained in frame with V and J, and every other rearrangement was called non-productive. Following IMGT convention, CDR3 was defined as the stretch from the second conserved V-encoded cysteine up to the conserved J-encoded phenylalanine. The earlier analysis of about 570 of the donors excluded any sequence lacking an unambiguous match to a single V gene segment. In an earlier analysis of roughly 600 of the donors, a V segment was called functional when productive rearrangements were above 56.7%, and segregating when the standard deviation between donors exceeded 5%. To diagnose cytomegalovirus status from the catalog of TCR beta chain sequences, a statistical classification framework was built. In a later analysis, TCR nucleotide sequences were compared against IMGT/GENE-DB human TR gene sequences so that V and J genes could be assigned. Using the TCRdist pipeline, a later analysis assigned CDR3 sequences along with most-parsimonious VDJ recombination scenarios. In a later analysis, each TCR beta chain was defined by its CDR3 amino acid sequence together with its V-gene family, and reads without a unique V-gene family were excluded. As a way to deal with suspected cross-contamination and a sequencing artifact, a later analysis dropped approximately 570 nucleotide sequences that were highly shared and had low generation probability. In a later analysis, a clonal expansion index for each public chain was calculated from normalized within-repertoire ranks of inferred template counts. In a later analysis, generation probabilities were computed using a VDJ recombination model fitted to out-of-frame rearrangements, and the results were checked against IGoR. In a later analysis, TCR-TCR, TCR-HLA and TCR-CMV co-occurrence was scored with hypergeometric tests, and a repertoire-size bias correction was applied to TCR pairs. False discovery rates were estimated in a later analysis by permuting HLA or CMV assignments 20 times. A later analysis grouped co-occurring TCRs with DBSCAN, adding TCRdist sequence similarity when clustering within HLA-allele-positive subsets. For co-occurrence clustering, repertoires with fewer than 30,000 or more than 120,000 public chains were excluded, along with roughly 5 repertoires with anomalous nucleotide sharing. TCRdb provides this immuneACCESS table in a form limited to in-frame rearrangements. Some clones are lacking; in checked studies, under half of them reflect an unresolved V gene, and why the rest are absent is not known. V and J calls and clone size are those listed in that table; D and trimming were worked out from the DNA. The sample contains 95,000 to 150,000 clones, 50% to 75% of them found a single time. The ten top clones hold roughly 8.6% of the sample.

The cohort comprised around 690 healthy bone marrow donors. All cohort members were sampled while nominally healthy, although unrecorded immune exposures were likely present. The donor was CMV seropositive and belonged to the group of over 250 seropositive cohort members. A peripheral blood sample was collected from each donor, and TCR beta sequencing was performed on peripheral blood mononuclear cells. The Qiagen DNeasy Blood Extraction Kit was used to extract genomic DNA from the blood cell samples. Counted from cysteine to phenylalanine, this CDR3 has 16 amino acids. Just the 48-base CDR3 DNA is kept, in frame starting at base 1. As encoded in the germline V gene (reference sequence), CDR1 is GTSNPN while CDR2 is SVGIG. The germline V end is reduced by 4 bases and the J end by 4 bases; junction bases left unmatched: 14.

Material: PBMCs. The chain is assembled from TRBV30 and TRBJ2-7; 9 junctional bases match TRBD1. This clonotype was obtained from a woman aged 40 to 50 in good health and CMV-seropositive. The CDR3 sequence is CAWTAGTGNGGYEQYF. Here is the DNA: TGTGCCTGGACCGCGGGGACAGGGAACGGGGGTTACGAGCAGTACTTC.